Following are 21 T cell receptor beta chains from one sample sequenced in a study of graft-versus-host responses after intestinal transplantation. Their recognized antigens are unknown. Clones were sequenced by immunoSEQ multiplex PCR, and TCRdb holds only the in-frame ones, with some missing. The repertoire has around 88,000 clones, under 85% of them found once; the top ten carry about a sixth. Sequencing used unstimulated CD8+ T cells sorted from spleen or lymph node cells, obtained before intestinal transplant. Receptors originate from a human donor who received an intestinal transplant.

This chain joins TRBV6-1 and TRBJ1-2; possibly TRBD1 for D (6 bases). From germline, CDR1 is MNHNS and CDR2 SASEGT. Trimming left V 5 bases short and J 4 bases short, with 11 bases between. The CDR3 spans 13 residues. The CDR3 here is CASSQGRPYGYTF. CDR3 coding DNA: TGTGCCAGCAGTCAGGGGCGGCCCTATGGCTACACCTTC.

The chain joins TRBV9 to TRBJ2-7, with a tentative D call TRBD2 (6 bases). Between the trimmed V and J ends, which lost 2 bases and 4 bases, there was a span of 10 bases. The CDR3 length is 13 residues. Germline CDR1 and CDR2: SGDLS and YYNGEE. The DNA of the CDR3 is TGTGCCAGCAGCGTGCAGGAGGGTTACGAGCAGTACTTC. Protein sequence: CASSVQEGYEQYF.

As DNA, the CDR3 is TGTGCCAGTAGTCCTAGTCGGGACTTTTTTTACGAGCAGTACTTC. Translated, it gives CASSPSRDFFYEQYF. The V call is TRBV19, the J call TRBJ2-7, with D tentatively TRBD2 (6 bases). Per germline, CDR1 LNHDA and CDR2 SQIVND (reference sequence). Trimming took 5 bases from V and 4 from J, leaving 18 bases between them. The CDR3 has 15 amino acids.

In this sample, this clone turned up once. This sequence joins TRBV6-5 and TRBJ1-2, with D unresolved. Germline CDR1 MNHEY, CDR2 SVGAGI. V lost 2 bases, J lost 4 bases, and 11 bases lay in between. The CDR3 loop spans 14 amino acids. This CDR3 reads CASSYTPTSYGYTF. The CDR3 region has the DNA TGTGCCAGCAGTTACACGCCGACCAGCTATGGCTACACCTTC.

The genes are TRBV27 and TRBJ2-1; 9 bases agree with TRBD2. The CDR3 sequence is 15 residues long. Germline assignment: CDR1 MNHEY and CDR2 SMNVEV (reference sequence). Trimming removed 3 bases from V and 2 bases from J; junction bases left unmatched: 2. The CDR3 coding sequence is TGTGCCAGCAGTTTGGCGGGAGGGCCCTACAATGAGCAGTTCTTC. It is translated as CASSLAGGPYNEQFF.

In this sample, this clone turned up once. The chain joins TRBV4-1 to TRBJ2-7, with 13 bases lining up with TRBD2. V was clipped by 0 bases and J by 7 bases; unmatched bases: 0. The CDR3 consists of 14 residues. Per germline, CDR1 MGHRA and CDR2 YSYEKL. In DNA form, the CDR3 reads TGCGCCAGCAGCCAAGAGACTAGCGGGAGGGAGCAGTACTTC. It yields the protein CASSQETSGREQYF.

This chain uses TRBV9 with TRBJ2-7; the D gene is possibly TRBD1 (6 bases). Trimming stripped 0 bases from V and 4 bases from J, with 11 bases between. This CDR3 is 14 amino acids long. CDR1 and CDR2 (germline): SGDLS, YYNGEE. The CDR3 region is CASSVGERGYEQYF. The CDR3 DNA is TGTGCCAGCAGCGTAGGCGAGAGGGGGTACGAGCAGTACTTC.

The chain couples TRBV6-5 to TRBJ2-2; no firm D call. This CDR3 has 14 amino acids. CDR1 is MNHEY and CDR2 is SVGAGI in the germline V gene. V was clipped by 5 bases and J by 4 bases, with 11 bases between them. Here the CDR3 DNA reads TGTGCCAGCAGTGAAGATCATGCCACCGGGGAGCTGTTTTTT. The encoded protein is CASSEDHATGELFF.

This chain's CDR3 is CASSLTGSTEAFF. The CDR3 DNA reads as TGTGCCAGCAGTTTGACGGGCAGCACTGAAGCTTTCTTT. The J gene is TRBJ1-1, the V gene TRBV28; D is unclear. This CDR3 has 13 amino acids. Germline V gene lookup returns CDR1 MDHEN and CDR2 SYDVKM. Trimming shortened V by 3 bases and J by 4 bases, and 9 bases separated the two germline ends. Supplemented by reference TRBV28 and TRBJ1-1, the full variable domain reads DVKVTQSSRYLVKRTGEKVFLECVQDMDHENMFWYRQDPGLGLRLIYFSYDVKMKEKGDIPEGYSVSREKKERFSLILESASTNQTSMYLCASSLTGSTEAFFGQGTRLTVV.

The gene calls are TRBV7-6 and TRBJ1-1; 10 bases line up with TRBD1. Germline CDR1 SGHVS, CDR2 FNYEAQ. The CDR3 loop spans 15 amino acids. V lost 6 bases and J lost 7; bases outside the gene matches: 11. This chain's CDR3 is CASSTTADRGNEAFF. DNA of the CDR3: TGTGCCAGCAGTACAACCGCGGACAGGGGGAATGAAGCTTTCTTT.

This chain joins TRBV5-1 and TRBJ2-7; D gene unclear. The CDR3 covers 13 residues. Trimming cost V 4 bases and J 7 bases, with 15 bases left between them. The germline gives CDR1 SGHRS, CDR2 YFSETQ. The CDR3 nucleotides read TGCGCCAGCAGCCCTCCTTCGACAAATGAGCAGTACTTC. Residues: CASSPPSTNEQYF. The variable domain in full, with the rest retrieved from reference TRBV5-1 and TRBJ2-7, is KAGVTQTPRYLIKTRGQQVTLSCSPISGHRSVSWYQQTPGQGLQFLFEYFSETQRNKGNFPGRFSGRQFSNSRSEMNVSTLELGDSALYLCASSPPSTNEQYFGPGTRLTVT.

The chain links TRBV6-5 to TRBJ2-7, with D tentatively TRBD1 or TRBD2 (7 bases each). Germline CDR1 is MNHEY and CDR2 is SVGAGI. The CDR3 has 13 amino acids. The V and J ends lost 4 bases and 5 bases respectively, with 12 bases between them. CDR3 sequence: CASSSGGQNEQYF. CDR3 coding DNA: TGTGCCAGCAGTTCGGGGGGACAGAACGAGCAGTACTTC.

The chain links TRBV6-5 to TRBJ2-1; 11 nucleotides align to TRBD1. The V segment lost 4 bases and the J segment 4 bases; nucleotides outside the gene matches: 6. This CDR3 contains 16 residues. CDR1 MNHEY and CDR2 SVGAGI come from the germline V gene. The chain's CDR3 is CASSSSGTGGYNEQFF. The CDR3 nucleotides are TGTGCCAGCAGTTCTTCCGGGACAGGGGGTTACAATGAGCAGTTCTTC.

The chain has TRBV28 and TRBJ1-4, with D tentatively TRBD1 (6 bases). CDR3 length: 14 amino acids. V lost 3 bases and J lost 8, with 13 bases in between. CDR1 is MDHEN, CDR2 SYDVKM, per germline. CDR3 sequence reads: CASSLLQGGEKLFF. DNA of the CDR3: TGTGCCAGCAGTTTGTTACAGGGTGGAGAAAAACTGTTTTTT.

The chain recombines TRBV7-6 with TRBJ1-3, with 7 nucleotides matching TRBD1. After removal of 6 bases from V and 4 bases from J, the junction contained 6 bases not matched to a gene. The CDR3 is 14 amino acids. Per germline, CDR1 SGHVS and CDR2 FNYEAQ. CDR3 bases: TGTGCCAGCAGATTAAAGGACAGGGGAAACACCATATATTTT. Amino acids: CASRLKDRGNTIYF.

V gene TRBV28 combines with J gene TRBJ2-7; D is unclear. The CDR3 consists of 11 residues. Trimming pared 6 bases from V and 3 bases from J, leaving 6 bases between. The germline CDR1 and CDR2 sequences are MDHEN and SYDVKM. CDR3 in DNA: TGTGCCAGCAGCCTGGACTACGAGCAGTACTTC. Protein: CASSLDYEQYF.

The CDR3 nucleotides are TGTGCCACGGGGACAGATCCAAACTATAGCAATCAGCCCCAGCATTTT. It translates to CATGTDPNYSNQPQHF. The chain carries TRBV28 and TRBJ1-5, with TRBD1 matching 7 bases. Per germline, CDR1 MDHEN and CDR2 SYDVKM. The ends lost 10 bases at V and 0 bases at J; junction bases unmatched: 12. This CDR3 spans 16 amino acids.

The chain links TRBV5-6 to TRBJ1-1, with 7 bases identical to TRBD1. Looked up from germline, CDR1 is SGHDT and CDR2 is YYEEEE. This CDR3 is 12 amino acids long. V shed 4 bases, J shed 6 bases, and the junction held 3 bases outside the gene matches. The CDR3: CASSPGTAEAFF. The CDR3, as DNA: TGTGCCAGCAGCCCGGGGACAGCTGAAGCTTTCTTT.

This CDR3 is CASSDGDSGNEQFF. Here the CDR3 DNA reads TGTGCCAGCAGCGATGGAGATAGCGGCAATGAGCAGTTCTTC. The chain recombines TRBV9 with TRBJ2-1, with TRBD2 as a possible D gene (6 bases). V shed 3 bases and J shed 6 bases, with 13 bases lying between them. The CDR3 covers 14 residues. The germline V gene encodes CDR1 SGDLS and CDR2 YYNGEE.

The J gene is TRBJ1-6, the V gene TRBV6-1; 10 bases agree with TRBD1. The CDR3 is 14 amino acids. In germline, CDR1 is MNHNS, CDR2 SASEGT. J was trimmed by 9 bases and V by 6 bases; bases with no gene match: 5. Written as DNA, the CDR3 is TGTGCCAGCAGGGCGGGACAGGGGATTTCACCCCTCCACTTT. This codes for CASRAGQGISPLHF.

This clone was observed a few times. The chain couples TRBV7-3 to TRBJ2-2; D is perhaps TRBD2 (6 bases). There are 13 residues in the CDR3. CDR1 is SGHTA, CDR2 FQGTGA, per germline. V was pared by 2 bases and J by 7 bases, with 8 bases between. CDR3 coding DNA: TGTGCCAGCAGCTTATTGGAGGGCGGGGAGCTGTTTTTT. Its translation is CASSLLEGGELFF.